A selection of T cell receptor beta chains follows, all from one sample in a study of blood T cell repertoires in COVID-19. Assay used: immunoSEQ multiplex PCR; TCRdb lists only in-frame clones, some missing. The table includes about 400,000 clones, 87% detected once. Sequencing was done on a sample of PBMCs or T cells enriched from blood (not recorded which). The receptors were sampled from a man between 35 and 55 years old in a cohort exposed to, infected with or recovered from COVID-19 (not recorded which). Each CDR3 is given with its conserved first and last residue. The D gene is left open where the match is weak. Expanded clones are given a class, and other clones once, few, many or no size at all.

clone_size: -
j_call: TRBJ2-7
d_call: TRBD2
v_call: TRBV19
cdr3_nt: TGTGCCAGTAGGGCTGGACTAGCGGACTCCTACGAGCAGTACTTC
cdr3_aa: CASRAGLADSYEQYF

clone_size: few
j_call: TRBJ1-4
d_call: TRBD1
v_call: TRBV2
cdr3_nt: TGTGCCAGCTATGGGAAAAGGACAGGGACTGAAAAACTGTTTTTT
cdr3_aa: CASYGKRTGTEKLFF

clone_size: -
j_call: TRBJ1-1
d_call: -
v_call: TRBV9
cdr3_nt: TGTGCCAGCAGCGGAGCTAACACGGGCACTGAAGCTTTCTTT
cdr3_aa: CASSGANTGTEAFF

clone_size: -
j_call: TRBJ1-1
d_call: -
v_call: TRBV6-5
cdr3_nt: TGTGCCAGCAGTTACCTTAGGACATCGAACACTGAAGCTTTCTTT
cdr3_aa: CASSYLRTSNTEAFF

clone_size: once
j_call: TRBJ1-4
d_call: TRBD1
v_call: TRBV18
cdr3_nt: TGTGCCAGCTCACCAGGGACAGAAAATGAAAAACTGTTTTTT
cdr3_aa: CASSPGTENEKLFF

clone_size: -
j_call: TRBJ2-2
d_call: TRBD2
v_call: TRBV6-5
cdr3_nt: TGTGCCAGCAGAACAGCGGGAGTCTGGACCGGGGAGCTGTTTTTT
cdr3_aa: CASRTAGVWTGELFF

clone_size: -
j_call: TRBJ1-5
d_call: -
v_call: TRBV18
cdr3_nt: TGTGCCAGCTCACCTGGAAGCAGGCTAAGGGGTAATCAGCCCCAGCATTTT
cdr3_aa: CASSPGSRLRGNQPQHF

clone_size: -
j_call: TRBJ2-4
d_call: -
v_call: TRBV4-1
cdr3_nt: TGCGCCAGCAGCCCAGCGGGACTGGGGGCCATTCAGTACTTC
cdr3_aa: CASSPAGLGAIQYF

clone_size: -
j_call: TRBJ2-7
d_call: -
v_call: TRBV28
cdr3_nt: TGTGCCAGCAGTTTGACCCGTGGACAGTTGGCCTACGAGCAGTACTTC
cdr3_aa: CASSLTRGQLAYEQYF

clone_size: -
j_call: TRBJ2-5
d_call: -
v_call: TRBV5-1
cdr3_nt: TGCGCCAGCAGCTTGGGAGGCCACCAAGAGACCCAGTACTTC
cdr3_aa: CASSLGGHQETQYF

clone_size: -
j_call: TRBJ2-5
d_call: TRBD2
v_call: TRBV6-6
cdr3_nt: TGTGCCAGCAGTTACCCGGGGGGAAACCAAGAGACCCAGTACTTC
cdr3_aa: CASSYPGGNQETQYF

clone_size: -
j_call: TRBJ2-1
d_call: -
v_call: TRBV3-1/TRBV3-2
cdr3_nt: TGTGCCAGCAGCCTGTGGGCCCAATACAATGAGCAGTTCTTC
cdr3_aa: CASSLWAQYNEQFF